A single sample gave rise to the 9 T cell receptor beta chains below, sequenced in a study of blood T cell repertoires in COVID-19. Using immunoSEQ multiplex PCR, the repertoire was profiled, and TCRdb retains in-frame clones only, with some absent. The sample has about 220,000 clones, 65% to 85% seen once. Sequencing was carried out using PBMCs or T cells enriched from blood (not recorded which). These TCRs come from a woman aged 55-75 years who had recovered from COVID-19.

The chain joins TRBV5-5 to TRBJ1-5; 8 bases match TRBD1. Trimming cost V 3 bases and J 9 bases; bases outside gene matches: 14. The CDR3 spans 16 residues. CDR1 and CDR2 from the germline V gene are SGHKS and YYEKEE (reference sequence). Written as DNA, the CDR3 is TGTGCCAGCAGCTCGACGGCGGGACAGGCGATATGGCCCCAGCATTTT. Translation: CASSSTAGQAIWPQHF.

In DNA form, the CDR3 reads TGTGCCAGCAGCCAGGGGGGAGAGGGTGAAAAACTGTTTTTT. Translated: CASSQGGEGEKLFF. V is TRBV5-4 and J is TRBJ1-4, with 7 nucleotides matching TRBD1. The CDR3 loop spans 14 amino acids. Germline V CDR1 and CDR2: SGHNT, YYREEE (reference sequence). Germline trimming cut 4 bases from V and 7 bases from J; bases unmatched to any gene: 7.

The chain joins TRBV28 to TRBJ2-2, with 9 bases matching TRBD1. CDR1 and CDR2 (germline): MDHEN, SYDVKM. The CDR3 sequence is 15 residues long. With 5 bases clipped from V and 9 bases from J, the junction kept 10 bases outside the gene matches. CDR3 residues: CASSRQQGALRELFF. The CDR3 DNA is TGTGCCAGCAGTCGCCAACAGGGGGCACTACGGGAGCTGTTTTTT. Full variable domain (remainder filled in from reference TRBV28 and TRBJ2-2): DVKVTQSSRYLVKRTGEKVFLECVQDMDHENMFWYRQDPGLGLRLIYFSYDVKMKEKGDIPEGYSVSREKKERFSLILESASTNQTSMYLCASSRQQGALRELFFGEGSRLTVL.

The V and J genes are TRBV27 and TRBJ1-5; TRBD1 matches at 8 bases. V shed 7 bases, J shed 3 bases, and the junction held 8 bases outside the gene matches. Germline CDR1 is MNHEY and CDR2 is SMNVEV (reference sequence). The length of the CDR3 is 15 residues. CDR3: CASTNTGGANQPQHF. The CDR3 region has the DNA TGTGCCAGCACTAATACAGGGGGTGCCAATCAGCCCCAGCATTTT.

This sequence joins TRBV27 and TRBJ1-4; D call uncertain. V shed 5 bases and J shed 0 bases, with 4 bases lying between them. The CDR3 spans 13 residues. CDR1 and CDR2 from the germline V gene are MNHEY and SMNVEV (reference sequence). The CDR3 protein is CASSVATNEKLFF. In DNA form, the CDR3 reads TGTGCCAGCAGTGTAGCAACTAATGAAAAACTGTTTTTT.

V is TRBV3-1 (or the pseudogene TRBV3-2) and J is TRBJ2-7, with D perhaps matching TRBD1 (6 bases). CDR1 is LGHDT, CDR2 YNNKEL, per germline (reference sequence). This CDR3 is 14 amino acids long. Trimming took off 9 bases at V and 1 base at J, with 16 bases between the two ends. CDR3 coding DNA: TGTGCCAGTCAAGGCCAACAGGGATCCTACGAGCAGTACTTC. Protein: CASQGQQGSYEQYF.

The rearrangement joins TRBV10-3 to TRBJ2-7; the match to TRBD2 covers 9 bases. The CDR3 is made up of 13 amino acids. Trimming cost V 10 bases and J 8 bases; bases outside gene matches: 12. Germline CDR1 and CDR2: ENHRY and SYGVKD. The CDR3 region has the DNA TGTGCCACCTTTAGCGGGAGTGTTGACCAGCAGTACTTC. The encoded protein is CATFSGSVDQQYF.

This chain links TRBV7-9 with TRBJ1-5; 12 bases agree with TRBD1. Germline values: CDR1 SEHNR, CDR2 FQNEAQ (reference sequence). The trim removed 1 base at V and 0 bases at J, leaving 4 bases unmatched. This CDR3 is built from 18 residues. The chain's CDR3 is CASSLGDRGPYSNQPQHF. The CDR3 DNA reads TGTGCCAGCAGCTTAGGGGACAGGGGGCCTTATAGCAATCAGCCCCAGCATTTT.

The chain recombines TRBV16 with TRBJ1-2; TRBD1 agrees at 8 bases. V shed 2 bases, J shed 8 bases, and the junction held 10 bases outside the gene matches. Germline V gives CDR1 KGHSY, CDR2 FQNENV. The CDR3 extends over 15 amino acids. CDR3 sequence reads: CASSQGRTGKYGYTF. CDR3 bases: TGTGCCAGCAGCCAAGGTAGGACAGGGAAGTACGGCTACACCTTC.